One T cell receptor (beta chain) is described in this entry. The antigen is undetermined. This sample is part of a study of cytomegalovirus exposure and HLA in healthy donors. Whole-study results and caveats: Presence/absence analyses assumed roughly uniform sequencing depth across donors. One later analysis reportedly identified an Asian-associated ancestry cluster that showed fewer N-insertions than the approximately 710-donor mean.

Per germline, CDR1 SGDLS and CDR2 YYNGEE. V was clipped by 1 base and J by 7 bases, with 11 bases between them. This CDR3 has 14 residues. Primers: 60 Vbeta forward and 13 Jbeta reverse. Assay used: immunoSEQ multiplex PCR; TCRdb lists only in-frame clones, some missing. Of about 140,000 clones in the sample, just over 65% were seen once. The clonotype was recovered from a woman in her sixties or seventies in good health and CMV-seronegative. This chain uses TRBV9 with TRBJ2-2; TRBD1 might be the D (6 bases). Input material: PBMCs. The DNA of the CDR3 is TGTGCCAGCAGCGTATTTGGGACACTCGGGGAGCTGTTTTTT. As protein: CASSVFGTLGELFF.